A selection of T cell receptor beta chains follows, all from one sample in a study of shared clonotypes between healthy human individuals. Profiled with immunoSEQ multiplex PCR; TCRdb holds only in-frame clones, not every one. The sample includes roughly 1,500,000 clones, around 98.5% of them seen just once. The specimen was naive CD4+ T cells sorted from blood. These receptors all stem from a young man in good health. Each CDR3 is given with its conserved first and last residue. Fields, in order: clone size, CDR3 length, D gene, V gene, J gene, CDR3 protein, CDR3 DNA. The D gene is left open where the match is weak. Some rows mark clone size as missing; the rest say once, few, many or name a class of expanded clone.

abundance: NA; len: 15; d_gene: NA; v_gene: TRBV18; j_gene: TRBJ1-4; CDR3aa: CASSPSGPGNEKLFF; CDR3nt: TGTGCCAGCTCACCATCCGGCCCCGGGAATGAAAAACTGTTTTTT
abundance: NA; len: 14; d_gene: NA; v_gene: TRBV5-4; j_gene: TRBJ2-7; CDR3aa: CASSSGQATYEQYF; CDR3nt: TGTGCCAGCAGCTCCGGGCAAGCAACCTACGAGCAGTACTTC
abundance: NA; len: 15; d_gene: NA; v_gene: TRBV5-4; j_gene: TRBJ2-3; CDR3aa: CASSRAGSGTDTQYF; CDR3nt: TGTGCCAGCAGCAGGGCGGGTAGCGGCACAGATACGCAGTATTTT
abundance: NA; len: 15; d_gene: NA; v_gene: TRBV5-1; j_gene: TRBJ2-7; CDR3aa: CASSLGTVISYEQYF; CDR3nt: TGCGCCAGCAGCTTGGGGACTGTCATCTCCTACGAGCAGTACTTC
abundance: NA; len: 12; d_gene: NA; v_gene: TRBV19; j_gene: TRBJ2-7; CDR3aa: CASSPTSYEQYF; CDR3nt: TGTGCCAGTAGTCCGACCTCCTACGAGCAGTACTTC
abundance: NA; len: 13; d_gene: NA; v_gene: TRBV29-1; j_gene: TRBJ1-3; CDR3aa: CSAAALSGNTIYF; CDR3nt: TGCAGCGCAGCCGCCCTCTCTGGAAACACCATATATTTT
abundance: NA; len: 17; d_gene: NA; v_gene: TRBV18; j_gene: TRBJ1-5; CDR3aa: CASSPRGNTNLNQPQHF; CDR3nt: TGTGCCAGCTCACCAAGAGGAAACACCAACCTAAATCAGCCCCAGCATTTT
abundance: few; len: 13; d_gene: NA; v_gene: TRBV2; j_gene: TRBJ2-1; CDR3aa: CASSGISYNEQFF; CDR3nt: TGTGCCAGCAGCGGGATCTCCTACAATGAGCAGTTCTTC
abundance: NA; len: 19; d_gene: NA; v_gene: TRBV2; j_gene: TRBJ1-3; CDR3aa: CASATRLGGARSSGNTIYF; CDR3nt: TGTGCCAGCGCAACCCGACTGGGTGGGGCACGGAGCTCTGGAAACACCATATATTTT
abundance: NA; len: 16; d_gene: TRBD1; v_gene: TRBV11-2; j_gene: TRBJ2-5; CDR3aa: CASSLVTGASQETQYF; CDR3nt: TGTGCCAGCAGCTTAGTGACAGGGGCATCCCAAGAGACCCAGTACTTC
abundance: NA; len: 17; d_gene: NA; v_gene: TRBV18; j_gene: TRBJ2-7; CDR3aa: CASSPTTKGYTTYEQYF; CDR3nt: TGTGCCAGCTCACCAACAACGAAAGGGTATACAACCTACGAGCAGTACTTC
abundance: NA; len: 16; d_gene: TRBD1; v_gene: TRBV11-2; j_gene: TRBJ1-3; CDR3aa: CASSYLQGPSGNTIYF; CDR3nt: TGTGCCAGCAGCTACTTACAGGGGCCCTCTGGAAACACCATATATTTT
abundance: NA; len: 13; d_gene: NA; v_gene: TRBV6-5; j_gene: TRBJ2-5; CDR3aa: CASSPRIQETQYF; CDR3nt: TGTGCCAGCAGCCCTCGAATTCAAGAGACCCAGTACTTC
abundance: NA; len: 15; d_gene: NA; v_gene: TRBV5-4; j_gene: TRBJ2-1; CDR3aa: CASSSGLDSYNEQFF; CDR3nt: TGTGCCAGCAGCTCGGGACTCGACTCCTACAATGAGCAGTTCTTC
abundance: NA; len: 13; d_gene: NA; v_gene: TRBV11-2; j_gene: TRBJ1-2; CDR3aa: CASSTGTYYGYTF; CDR3nt: TGTGCCAGCAGCACCGGGACATACTATGGCTACACCTTC
abundance: NA; len: 15; d_gene: NA; v_gene: TRBV11-2; j_gene: TRBJ2-1; CDR3aa: CASSLGVGTYNEQFF; CDR3nt: TGTGCCAGCAGCTTAGGAGTCGGGACTTACAATGAGCAGTTCTTC
abundance: NA; len: 15; d_gene: TRBD2; v_gene: TRBV27; j_gene: TRBJ2-1; CDR3aa: CASASGTSVYNEQFF; CDR3nt: TGTGCCAGCGCATCCGGGACTAGCGTCTACAATGAGCAGTTCTTC
abundance: NA; len: 14; d_gene: NA; v_gene: TRBV27; j_gene: TRBJ2-5; CDR3aa: CASSLDSRTSLRYF; CDR3nt: TGTGCCAGCAGTTTGGACAGCCGGACCTCCCTAAGGTACTTC
abundance: NA; len: 15; d_gene: NA; v_gene: TRBV18; j_gene: TRBJ1-5; CDR3aa: CASSFTGNSNQPQHF; CDR3nt: TGTGCCAGCTCATTTACAGGGAATAGCAATCAGCCCCAGCATTTT
abundance: NA; len: 13; d_gene: NA; v_gene: TRBV9; j_gene: TRBJ1-2; CDR3aa: CASNGGTNYGYTF; CDR3nt: TGTGCCAGCAACGGGGGGACGAACTATGGCTACACCTTC
abundance: NA; len: 15; d_gene: TRBD2; v_gene: TRBV28; j_gene: TRBJ2-7; CDR3aa: CASSPPGGSPYEQYF; CDR3nt: TGTGCCAGCAGCCCCCCCGGCGGGAGCCCCTACGAGCAGTACTTC
abundance: NA; len: 13; d_gene: NA; v_gene: TRBV4-2; j_gene: TRBJ1-5; CDR3aa: CASSPNPAQPQHF; CDR3nt: TGTGCCAGCAGTCCTAACCCCGCTCAGCCCCAGCATTTT
abundance: NA; len: 14; d_gene: TRBD2; v_gene: TRBV27; j_gene: TRBJ2-7; CDR3aa: CAITSVTSSYEQYF; CDR3nt: TGTGCCATTACTAGCGTCACGAGCTCCTACGAGCAGTACTTC
abundance: NA; len: 15; d_gene: TRBD1; v_gene: TRBV5-4; j_gene: TRBJ1-1; CDR3aa: CASSLGQGVNTEAFF; CDR3nt: TGTGCCAGCAGCTTGGGACAGGGGGTGAACACTGAAGCTTTCTTT
abundance: NA; len: 12; d_gene: NA; v_gene: TRBV2; j_gene: TRBJ2-7; CDR3aa: CASKRSPGEQYF; CDR3nt: TGTGCCAGCAAGCGGAGTCCTGGAGAGCAGTACTTC
abundance: NA; len: 14; d_gene: NA; v_gene: TRBV25-1; j_gene: TRBJ2-5; CDR3aa: CASSESGRTETQYF; CDR3nt: TGTGCCAGCAGTGAATCGGGACGGACGGAGACCCAGTACTTC
abundance: NA; len: 17; d_gene: NA; v_gene: TRBV10-2; j_gene: TRBJ2-5; CDR3aa: CASSESDGLSRKETQYF; CDR3nt: TGCGCCAGCAGTGAGAGCGACGGATTGAGTCGAAAAGAGACCCAGTACTTC
abundance: NA; len: 15; d_gene: NA; v_gene: TRBV28; j_gene: TRBJ1-2; CDR3aa: CASSSLGRGRPGYTF; CDR3nt: TGTGCCAGCAGCTCTCTCGGTCGAGGGCGTCCTGGCTACACCTTC
abundance: NA; len: 16; d_gene: NA; v_gene: TRBV6-1; j_gene: TRBJ1-5; CDR3aa: CASSEGTARSNQPQHF; CDR3nt: TGTGCCAGCAGTGAAGGGACAGCGCGTAGCAATCAGCCCCAGCATTTT
abundance: NA; len: 17; d_gene: TRBD1; v_gene: TRBV28; j_gene: TRBJ1-5; CDR3aa: CASSQGQGAMLNQPQHF; CDR3nt: TGTGCCAGCAGCCAGGGACAGGGGGCGATGCTTAATCAGCCCCAGCATTTT
abundance: once; len: 14; d_gene: TRBD1; v_gene: TRBV18; j_gene: TRBJ1-5; CDR3aa: CASSQGAGDQPQHF; CDR3nt: TGTGCCAGCTCGCAGGGGGCGGGGGATCAGCCCCAGCATTTT
abundance: NA; len: 14; d_gene: NA; v_gene: TRBV10-3; j_gene: TRBJ2-1; CDR3aa: CAISEGGRSNEQFF; CDR3nt: TGTGCCATCAGTGAGGGGGGCAGGAGCAATGAGCAGTTCTTC
abundance: once; len: 15; d_gene: NA; v_gene: TRBV7-9; j_gene: TRBJ2-3; CDR3aa: CASSMKEDGRDTQYF; CDR3nt: TGTGCCAGCAGCATGAAAGAGGACGGCAGAGATACGCAGTATTTT
abundance: NA; len: 15; d_gene: NA; v_gene: TRBV7-3; j_gene: TRBJ2-5; CDR3aa: CASLPQGRAIGTQYF; CDR3nt: TGTGCCAGCCTCCCCCAGGGACGCGCGATCGGGACCCAGTACTTC
abundance: once; len: 16; d_gene: TRBD1; v_gene: TRBV9; j_gene: TRBJ2-7; CDR3aa: CASSDYRQGASYEQYF; CDR3nt: TGTGCCAGCAGTGATTATAGACAGGGAGCCTCCTACGAGCAGTACTTC
abundance: NA; len: 13; d_gene: NA; v_gene: TRBV5-4; j_gene: TRBJ2-7; CDR3aa: CASSPGSSYEQYF; CDR3nt: TGTGCCAGCAGCCCCGGAAGCTCCTACGAGCAGTACTTC
abundance: NA; len: 16; d_gene: NA; v_gene: TRBV5-5; j_gene: TRBJ2-3; CDR3aa: CASSQDSSGHTDTQYF; CDR3nt: TGCGCCAGCAGCCAAGATTCGTCCGGGCACACAGATACGCAGTATTTT
abundance: NA; len: 15; d_gene: NA; v_gene: TRBV2; j_gene: TRBJ1-2; CDR3aa: CASSGSPGGFYGYTF; CDR3nt: TGTGCCAGCAGTGGCTCCCCGGGGGGTTTCTATGGCTACACCTTC
abundance: once; len: 14; d_gene: TRBD2; v_gene: TRBV7-9; j_gene: TRBJ2-1; CDR3aa: CASSPLAGGNEQFF; CDR3nt: TGTGCCAGCAGCCCTCTAGCGGGGGGCAATGAGCAGTTCTTC
abundance: NA; len: 16; d_gene: NA; v_gene: TRBV6-5; j_gene: TRBJ1-2; CDR3aa: CASSYSWHRVRHGYTF; CDR3nt: TGTGCCAGCAGTTACTCTTGGCACAGGGTGCGGCATGGCTACACCTTC
abundance: NA; len: 13; d_gene: NA; v_gene: TRBV9; j_gene: TRBJ1-4; CDR3aa: CASSKTTNEKLFF; CDR3nt: TGTGCCAGCAGCAAAACAACTAATGAAAAACTGTTTTTT
abundance: NA; len: 13; d_gene: NA; v_gene: TRBV25-1; j_gene: TRBJ2-3; CDR3aa: CASGLPAPDTQYF; CDR3nt: TGTGCCAGCGGGCTACCTGCCCCAGATACGCAGTATTTT